Below are 5 T cell receptor beta chains sequenced from a single sample in a study of cytomegalovirus exposure and HLA in healthy donors. 13 Jbeta primers and 60 Vbeta primers were used for the PCR. TCRdb's table, derived via immunoSEQ multiplex PCR, lists solely in-frame clones and lacks some. The profile shows more than 130,000 clones, over 70% of them singletons. What was sequenced was PBMCs. The source is a male donor in good health and CMV-seronegative.

The chain is built from TRBV4-1 and TRBJ2-2; TRBD1 aligns across 7 bases. The CDR3 extends over 18 amino acids. CDR1 MGHRA and CDR2 YSYEKL come from the germline V gene. V was pared by 0 bases and J by 0 bases, with 7 bases of the junction left unmatched. The CDR3 loop is CASSQDRGQAANTGELFF. The CDR3, as DNA: TGCGCCAGCAGCCAAGACCGAGGACAGGCCGCGAACACCGGGGAGCTGTTTTTT.

The gene calls are TRBV7-3 and TRBJ2-5; D is uncertain. Between the trimmed V and J ends, which lost 4 bases and 1 base, there was a span of 7 bases. From germline, CDR1 is SGHTA and CDR2 FQGTGA. The CDR3 has 13 amino acids. CDR3 nucleotides: TGTGCCAGCAGCTACCAGGTCCAAGAGACCCAGTACTTC. This codes for CASSYQVQETQYF. Variable domain in full (rest from reference TRBV7-3 and TRBJ2-5): GAGVSQTPSNKVTEKGKYVELRCDPISGHTALYWYRQSLGQGPEFLIYFQGTGAADDSGLPNDRFFAVRPEGSVSTLKIQRTERGDSAVYLCASSYQVQETQYFGPGTRLLVL.

V gene TRBV5-1 combines with J gene TRBJ2-7; 7 nucleotides align to TRBD2. The CDR3 spans 13 residues. Looked up from germline, CDR1 is SGHRS and CDR2 is YFSETQ. V was clipped by 2 bases and J by 6 bases; unmatched bases: 5. CDR3 amino acids: CASSLGLVGEQYF. The DNA for the CDR3 is TGCGCCAGCAGCTTAGGACTAGTGGGCGAGCAGTACTTC.

A single count supports this clone. The CDR3 loop is CASSQVPLTFSGNTIYF. DNA for the CDR3: TGTGCCAGCAGCCAGGTTCCACTTACTTTCTCTGGAAACACCATATATTTT. The gene calls are TRBV4-2 and TRBJ1-3, with D unresolved. V was cut by 3 bases and J by 0 bases, with 15 bases left in between. There are 17 residues in the CDR3. From germline, CDR1 is LGHNA and CDR2 YNFKEQ.

The DNA for the CDR3 is TGCGCCAGCAGCCAAGCTGGGACACAAGGAAACACCATATATTTT. Protein: CASSQAGTQGNTIYF. The rearrangement links TRBV4-3 to TRBJ1-3; D may be TRBD1 (6 bases). The CDR3 spans 15 residues. The V gene lost 1 base and the J gene lost 4 bases, with 11 bases spanning the gap. The germline CDR1 and CDR2 sequences are LGHNA and YSLEER.